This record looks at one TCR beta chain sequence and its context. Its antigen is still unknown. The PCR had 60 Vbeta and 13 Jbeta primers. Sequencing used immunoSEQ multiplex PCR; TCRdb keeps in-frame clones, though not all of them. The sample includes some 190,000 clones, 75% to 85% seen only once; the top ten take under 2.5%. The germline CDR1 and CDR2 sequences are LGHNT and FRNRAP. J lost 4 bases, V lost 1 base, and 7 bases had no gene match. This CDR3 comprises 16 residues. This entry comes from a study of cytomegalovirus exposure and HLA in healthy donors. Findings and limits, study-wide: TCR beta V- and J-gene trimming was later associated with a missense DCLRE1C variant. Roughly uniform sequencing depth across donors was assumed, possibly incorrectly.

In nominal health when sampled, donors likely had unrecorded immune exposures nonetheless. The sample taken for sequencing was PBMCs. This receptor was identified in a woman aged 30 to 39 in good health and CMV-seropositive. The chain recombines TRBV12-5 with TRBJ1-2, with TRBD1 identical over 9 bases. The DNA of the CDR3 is TGTGCTAGTGGTTTGGGCGCGGACAGGGGCAGCTATGGCTACACCTTC. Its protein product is CASGLGADRGSYGYTF.